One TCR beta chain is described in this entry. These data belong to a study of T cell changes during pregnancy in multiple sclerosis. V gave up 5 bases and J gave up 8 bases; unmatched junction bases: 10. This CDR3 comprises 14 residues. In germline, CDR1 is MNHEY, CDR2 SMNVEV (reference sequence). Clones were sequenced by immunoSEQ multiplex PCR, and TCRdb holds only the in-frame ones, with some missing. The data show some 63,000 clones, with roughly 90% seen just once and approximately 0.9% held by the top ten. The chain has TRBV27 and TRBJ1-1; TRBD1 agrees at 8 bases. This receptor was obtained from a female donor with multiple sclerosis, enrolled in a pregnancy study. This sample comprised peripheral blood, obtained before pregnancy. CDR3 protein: CASSPPTGGPEAFF. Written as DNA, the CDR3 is TGTGCCAGCAGTCCCCCAACAGGGGGACCGGAAGCTTTCTTT.